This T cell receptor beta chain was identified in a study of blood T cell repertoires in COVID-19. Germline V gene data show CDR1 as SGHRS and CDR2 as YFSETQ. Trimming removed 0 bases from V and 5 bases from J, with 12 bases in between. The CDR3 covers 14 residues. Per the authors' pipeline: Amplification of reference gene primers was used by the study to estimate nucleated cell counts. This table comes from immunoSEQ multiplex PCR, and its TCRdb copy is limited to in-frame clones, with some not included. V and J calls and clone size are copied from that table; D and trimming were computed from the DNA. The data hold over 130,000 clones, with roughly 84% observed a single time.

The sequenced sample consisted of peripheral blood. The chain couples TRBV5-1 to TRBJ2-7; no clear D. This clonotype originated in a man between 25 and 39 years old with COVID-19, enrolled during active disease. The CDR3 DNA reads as TGCGCCAGCAGCTTGGAGCAGTACAGTAACGAGCAGTACTTC. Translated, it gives CASSLEQYSNEQYF.